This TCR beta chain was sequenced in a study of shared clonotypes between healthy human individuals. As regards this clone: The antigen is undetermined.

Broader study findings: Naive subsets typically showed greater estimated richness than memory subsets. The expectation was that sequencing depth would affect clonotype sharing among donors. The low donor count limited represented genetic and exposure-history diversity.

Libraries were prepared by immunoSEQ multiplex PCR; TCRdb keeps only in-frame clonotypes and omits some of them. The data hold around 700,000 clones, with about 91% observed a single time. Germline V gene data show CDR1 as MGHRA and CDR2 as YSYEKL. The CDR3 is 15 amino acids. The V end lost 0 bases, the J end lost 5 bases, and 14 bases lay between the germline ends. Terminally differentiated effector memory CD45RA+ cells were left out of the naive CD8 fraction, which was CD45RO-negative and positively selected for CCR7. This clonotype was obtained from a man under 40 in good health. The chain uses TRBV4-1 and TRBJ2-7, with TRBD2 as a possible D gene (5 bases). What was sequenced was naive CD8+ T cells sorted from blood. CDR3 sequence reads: CASSQDKLDRNEQYF. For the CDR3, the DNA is TGCGCCAGCAGCCAAGATAAACTAGATCGCAACGAGCAGTACTTC.